The TCR beta chain described here comes from a study of CD8 T cells in ankylosing spondylitis. Concerning this clonotype itself: The antigen is undetermined.

V was trimmed by 1 base and J by 5 bases, leaving 11 bases between them. CDR1 is SQVTM and CDR2 is ANQGSEA in the germline V gene. This CDR3 has 14 residues. The study's findings and limits: Reportedly, significant enrichment of disease-linked clones occurred in matched ankylosing spondylitis synovial fluid. Within ankylosing spondylitis blood, a TCR beta motif made up of several highly homologous variants appeared to be characteristic.

Using its own MiXCR run on the 5' RACE reads, TCRdb lists one record per CDR3 protein. Among hundreds of thousands of distinct CDR3 sequences listed, about 13% were seen once. The chain couples TRBV29-1 to TRBJ2-2, with D possibly matching TRBD2 (6 bases). The clonotype originates from a male donor with ankylosing spondylitis. Sequencing was carried out using blood, either unsorted or a sorted T cell fraction (not recorded which). CDR3 nucleotide sequence: TGCAGCGTTGAAGCCCGGGGGAGGACCGGGGAGCTGTTTTTT. Its translation: CSVEARGRTGELFF.